These T cell receptor beta chains were read from a single sample in a study of Ad26.COV2.S vaccination and SARS-CoV-2 variants. Here immunoSEQ multiplex PCR was the method, and the copy in TCRdb shows in-frame clones only, minus some. The sample gives roughly 300,000 clones, around 90% of which show up once; 6.4% is in the top ten. The source material was peripheral blood, sampled in a trial of Ad26.COV2.S vaccine versus placebo. The receptors were gathered from a person between 18 and 65 years old who received the Ad26.COV2.S COVID-19 vaccine or a placebo. Both conserved end residues are part of each CDR3. Each record gives: V gene, clone size, J gene, D gene, CDR3 protein, CDR3 DNA. A D gene is named only where the DNA matches it firmly. Clone size, where shown, is once, few, many, or a class for clones that have expanded.

TRBV9	NA	TRBJ2-7	NA	CASSVTVLGEQYF	TGTGCCAGCAGTGTGACGGTCCTGGGCGAGCAGTACTTC
TRBV28	NA	TRBJ2-7	NA	CASSFGGWSSYEQYF	TGTGCCAGCAGTTTTGGGGGGTGGTCTTCCTACGAGCAGTACTTC
TRBV6-5	few	TRBJ1-1	NA	CASTHGMNTEAFF	TGTGCCAGTACCCATGGGATGAACACTGAAGCTTTCTTT
TRBV19	NA	TRBJ1-2	TRBD1	CASSIGTGNYGYTF	TGTGCCAGTAGTATTGGGACAGGGAACTATGGCTACACCTTC
TRBV19	NA	TRBJ2-1	NA	CASTPIPGEYNEQFF	TGTGCCAGTACCCCCATCCCGGGAGAATACAATGAGCAGTTCTTC
TRBV7-9	NA	TRBJ1-3	NA	CASSRDTWGNTIYF	TGTGCCAGCAGCCGGGACACCTGGGGAAACACCATATATTTT
TRBV6-2/TRBV6-3	NA	TRBJ2-7	NA	CASSPSRGGEQYF	TGTGCCAGCAGTCCCTCCAGGGGCGGCGAGCAGTACTTC
TRBV28	NA	TRBJ1-2	NA	CASSFAGPYGYTF	TGTGCCAGCAGTTTCGCAGGGCCCTATGGCTACACCTTC
TRBV27	NA	TRBJ2-3	NA	CASKWDTQYF	TGTGCCAGCAAATGGGATACGCAGTATTTT
TRBV2	NA	TRBJ2-2	NA	CASTGGELFF	TGTGCCAGCACCGGCGGGGAGCTGTTTTTT